This TCR beta chain was captured by sequencing in a study of shared clonotypes between healthy human individuals. The V end was cut by 4 bases, the J end by 5 bases, with 17 bases between. The CDR3 runs 15 residues. Germline V CDR1 and CDR2: LGHNA, YNFKEQ. General observations from the study: In general, naive subsets displayed greater estimated richness than memory subsets did. Clonotype sharing across several donors was observed for roughly 5% of naive CD4 clonotypes. Clonotypes shared by all four sorted-subset donors had higher generation probabilities than non-shared clonotypes.

In the case of this clone: Its matching antigen is unknown.

The authors split each subset's genomic DNA evenly across several immunoSEQ plates. Clones were read by immunoSEQ multiplex PCR, and TCRdb kept only the in-frame ones, dropping some. The sample records about 2.4 million clones, approximately 93% being singletons. V usage is TRBV4-2 and J usage is TRBJ2-5, with a tentative D call TRBD2 (5 bases). The receptor comes from a man between 18 and 35 years old in good health. Some clones in this sample may be carry-over from other donors' samples. Sequenced sample: naive CD4+ T cells from PBMCs. As to subset: CD45RA+ positively selected. The CDR3 coding sequence is TGTGCCAGCAGCCCCCCAGACGGTTCGGGGGAGACCCAGTACTTC. Translated: CASSPPDGSGETQYF.